This entry features one T cell receptor (beta chain) sequence. The authors' processing: Amplification with reference gene primers provided the estimates of nucleated cell counts. TCRdb keeps only in-frame clones here, not all; method: immunoSEQ multiplex PCR. The DNA gave D and trimming, while V, J and clone size come from that table. Among roughly 200,000 clones listed, roughly 76% were seen once. This specimen comes from a study of blood T cell repertoires in COVID-19. Study summary: Some COVID-19 samples were acute and others convalescent; all came from the United States, Italy and Spain.

With 1 base removed from V and 7 bases from J, the gap between germline ends came to 14 bases. The CDR3 loop spans 15 amino acids. The germline CDR1 and CDR2 sequences are LNHDA and SQIVND (reference sequence). The sequencing sample was made of peripheral blood. The chain combines TRBV19 with TRBJ1-5, with D possibly TRBD1 on 6 matching bases. The source is a woman between 45 and 65 years old with active or convalescent COVID-19. The DNA for the CDR3 is TGTGCCAGTAGTATAGGAGGGGGAGAAGGCCAGCCCCAGCATTTT. Translating it yields CASSIGGGEGQPQHF.